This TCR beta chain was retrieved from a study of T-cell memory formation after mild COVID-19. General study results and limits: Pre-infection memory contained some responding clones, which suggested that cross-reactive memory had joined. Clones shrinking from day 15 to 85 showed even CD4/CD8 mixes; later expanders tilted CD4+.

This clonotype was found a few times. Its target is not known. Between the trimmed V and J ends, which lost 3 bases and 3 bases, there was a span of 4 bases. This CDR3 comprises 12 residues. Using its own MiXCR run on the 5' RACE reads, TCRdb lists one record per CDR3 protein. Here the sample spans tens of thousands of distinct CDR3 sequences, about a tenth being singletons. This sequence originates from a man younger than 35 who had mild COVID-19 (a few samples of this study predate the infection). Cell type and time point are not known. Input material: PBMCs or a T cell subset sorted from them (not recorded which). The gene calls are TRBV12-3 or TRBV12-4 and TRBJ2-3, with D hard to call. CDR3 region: CASSFGTDTQYF. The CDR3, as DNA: TGTGCCAGCAGTTTTGGGACAGATACGCAGTATTTT.